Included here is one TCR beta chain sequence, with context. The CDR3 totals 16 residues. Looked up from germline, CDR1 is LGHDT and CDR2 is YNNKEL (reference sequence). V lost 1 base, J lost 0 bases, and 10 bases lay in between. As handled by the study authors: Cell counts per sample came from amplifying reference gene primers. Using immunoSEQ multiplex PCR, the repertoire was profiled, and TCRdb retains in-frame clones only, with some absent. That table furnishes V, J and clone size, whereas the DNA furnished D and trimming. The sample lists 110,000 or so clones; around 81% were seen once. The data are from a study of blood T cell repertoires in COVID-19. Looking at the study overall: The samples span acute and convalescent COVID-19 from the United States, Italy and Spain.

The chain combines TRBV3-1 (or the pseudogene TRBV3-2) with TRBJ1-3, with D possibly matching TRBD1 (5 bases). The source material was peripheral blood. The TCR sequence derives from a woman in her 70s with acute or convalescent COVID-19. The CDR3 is CASSQGGSASGNTIYF. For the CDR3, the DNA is TGTGCCAGCAGCCAAGGGGGCAGCGCCTCTGGAAACACCATATATTTT.